This T cell receptor (beta chain) came from a study of T cell responses to AZD1222 COVID-19 vaccine. Overall study: Whether given at about 4 or about 12 weeks, second doses were pooled. Study outcomes and limitations: Donors skewed white British and female; clonal diversity was possibly underestimated. Vaccination with two AZD1222 doses was followed by a rise in Spike-specific TCR breadth and depth.

With respect to this clone: The antigen is undetermined.

The CDR3 is 13 amino acids. V was clipped by 3 bases and J by 6 bases; unmatched bases: 4. Germline lookup yields CDR1 LGHNA and CDR2 YSLEER. TCRdb's copy holds only in-frame clones and misses some; the assay was immunoSEQ multiplex PCR. Among about 150,000 clones listed, 90% to 95% were seen once. The sequencing used peripheral blood, collected on day 0 of AZD1222 vaccination. The V call is TRBV4-3, the J call TRBJ1-2; 7 bases match TRBD1. The TCR sequence derives from an adult in good health. CDR3 bases: TGCGCCAGCAGCCAGTCCGGACAGGATGGCTACACCTTC. This sequence encodes CASSQSGQDGYTF.